Below, 21 T cell receptor beta chains from the same sample are listed, as sequenced in a study of early T cells in non-severe SARS-CoV-2 infection. Each CDR3 protein gets one entry after TCRdb re-called the 5' RACE reads with MiXCR. The table shows some 98,000 distinct CDR3 sequences, with 9.5% to 11% occurring only once. Sequenced input: whole blood. Every receptor here comes from an adult who was a healthcare worker with PCR-confirmed SARS-CoV-2 infection or an uninfected control (not recorded which).

This clonotype has at least ten counts. The chain uses TRBV6-1 and TRBJ1-2; TRBD1 might be the D (5 bases). The CDR3 runs 14 residues. V gave up 2 bases and J gave up 6 bases, with 13 bases separating them. Germline lookup yields CDR1 MNHNS and CDR2 SASEGT. For the CDR3, the DNA is TGTGCCAGCAGTGAACGGGGGTATCGGAATGGCTACACCTTC. Protein sequence: CASSERGYRNGYTF.

This clonotype was picked up many times. The V and J genes are TRBV27 and TRBJ1-6; no definite D call. The CDR3 sequence is 16 residues long. V dropped 2 bases and J dropped 3 bases, with 11 bases sitting between them. CDR1 is MNHEY, CDR2 SMNVEV, per germline (reference sequence). For the CDR3, the DNA is TGTGCCAGCAGTTTAGGGCCTGAAGACTATAATTCACCCCTCCACTTT. This encodes CASSLGPEDYNSPLHF.

The rearrangement uses TRBV6-6 and TRBJ1-2, with D unresolved. Trimming shortened V by 1 base and J by 5 bases, and 14 bases separated the two germline ends. The germline CDR1 and CDR2 sequences are MNHNY and SVGAGI (reference sequence). There are 15 residues in the CDR3. The CDR3 is CASSYFPESKYGYTF. The CDR3 region has the DNA TGTGCCAGCAGTTACTTTCCAGAATCGAAATATGGCTACACCTTC.

The chain combines TRBV12-3 or TRBV12-4 with TRBJ2-3; 11 nucleotides line up with TRBD2. The CDR3 is 15 amino acids. V lost 5 bases, J lost 2 bases, and 3 bases stayed unmatched. CDR3 DNA: TGTGCCAGCAGTCTGGGACTAGCGGACACAGATACGCAGTATTTT. Protein: CASSLGLADTDTQYF.

This clonotype was picked up many times. The genes are TRBV5-1 and TRBJ2-3; 7 bases match TRBD2. The germline gives CDR1 SGHRS, CDR2 YFSETQ. J gave up 0 bases and V 1 base, and 8 bases lay outside the gene matches. The CDR3 runs 17 residues. CDR3 protein: CASSLNVGGGSTDTQYF. The CDR3 nucleotides read TGCGCCAGCAGCTTGAACGTTGGCGGGGGTAGCACAGATACGCAGTATTTT.

This clonotype was detected a few times. The V call is TRBV5-1, the J call TRBJ1-1; possible D gene TRBD1, 5 bases. CDR3 length equals 15 residues. Germline values: CDR1 SGHRS, CDR2 YFSETQ. V lost 1 base and J lost 6, with 16 bases in between. The CDR3 is CASSLTGLRSPEAFF. The CDR3 DNA is TGCGCCAGCAGCTTGACAGGCCTCCGGTCCCCTGAAGCTTTCTTT.

This clonotype was seen repeatedly, ten times or more. The genes are TRBV24-1 and TRBJ1-2, with 11 bases aligning to TRBD1. Trimming removed 2 bases from V and 7 bases from J; junction bases left unmatched: 8. CDR3 length equals 16 residues. Germline assignment: CDR1 KGHDR and CDR2 SFDVKD. For the CDR3, the DNA is TGTGCCACCAGTGATTCTCCCGGACAGGGGGCGCGTGGCTACACCTTC. Translated: CATSDSPGQGARGYTF.

This clonotype has more than one count but fewer than ten. The CDR3 DNA reads as TGTGCCAGCAGCCGCCCCACAGGGGTTGCCGAGCAGTACTTC. Its protein product is CASSRPTGVAEQYF. The chain joins TRBV6-6 to TRBJ2-7, with 7 bases lining up with TRBD1. J gave up 6 bases and V 6 bases, and 11 bases lay outside the gene matches. The V gene's germline CDR1 is MNHNY and CDR2 SVGAGI (reference sequence). This CDR3 comprises 14 residues.

The chain recombines TRBV20-1 with TRBJ1-5, with unresolved D. Trimming took off 4 bases at V and 2 bases at J, with 12 bases between the two ends. CDR3 size: 14 residues. Looked up from germline, CDR1 is DFQATT and CDR2 is SNEGSKA (reference sequence). CDR3: CSATQGSGNQPQHF. In nucleotides, the CDR3 is TGCAGTGCTACTCAAGGGTCAGGCAATCAGCCCCAGCATTTT.

The sample holds a few counts of this clonotype. The chain uses TRBV28 and TRBJ2-6; D unclear. The CDR3 length is 12 residues. Trimming cost V 3 bases and J 5 bases, with 2 bases left between them. Germline-derived CDR1 and CDR2 are MDHEN and SYDVKM. The CDR3 here is CASSLRANVLTF. The CDR3, as DNA: TGTGCCAGCAGTTTGAGGGCCAACGTCCTGACTTTC.

A few counts support this clonotype. The V call is TRBV7-3, the J call TRBJ1-2; a weak D match, TRBD1 (5 bases). Deletions cut 3 bases from V and 6 bases from J, with 20 bases between. CDR1 is SGHTA, CDR2 FQGTGA, per germline. The CDR3 spans 16 residues. The CDR3 DNA follows: TGTGCCAGCAGCTTCCTAGGACAACTTGTTCAGGATGGCTACACCTTC. As protein: CASSFLGQLVQDGYTF.

This clonotype was observed a handful of times. V and J are TRBV11-1 and TRBJ2-1, with TRBD1 matching 8 bases. The CDR3 sequence is 15 residues long. V lost 3 bases to trimming and J lost 3 bases; unmatched junction nucleotides: 4. Germline CDR1 is SGHAT and CDR2 is FQDESV (reference sequence). CDR3 amino acids: CASSFPGQVYNEQFF. The CDR3 nucleotides are TGTGCCAGCAGCTTTCCGGGACAGGTCTACAATGAGCAGTTCTTC.

Details on this clonotype: A much larger clone is a single base away; this may be a read error. This rearrangement joins TRBV7-9 to TRBJ1-1, with 7 bases lining up with TRBD1. This CDR3 has 14 residues. From germline, CDR1 is SEHNR and CDR2 FQNEAQ (reference sequence). V gave up 4 bases and J gave up 5 bases; unmatched junction bases: 7. The CDR3 sequence: CASSSRQGWTEAFF. The DNA of the CDR3 is TGTGCCAGCAGCTCCCGACAGGGTTGGACTGAAGCTTTCTTT.

The chain has TRBV4-1 and TRBJ2-2; no definite D call. In germline, CDR1 is MGHRA, CDR2 YSYEKL. V was pared by 0 bases and J by 0 bases, with 8 bases between. This CDR3 comprises 16 residues. The CDR3 DNA reads TGCGCCAGCAGCCAAGATTTGGGGACGAACACCGGGGAGCTGTTTTTT. Translation gives CASSQDLGTNTGELFF.

This clonotype occurred many times. This rearrangement joins TRBV20-1 to TRBJ2-3; no clear D gene. Germline CDR1 reads DFQATT; CDR2 reads SNEGSKA (reference sequence). With 6 bases removed from V and 2 bases from J, the gap between germline ends came to 6 bases. The CDR3 runs 11 residues. The DNA of the CDR3 is TGCAGTGCAGGGCCCACAGATACGCAGTATTTT. Protein product: CSAGPTDTQYF.

The table lists this clonotype with a few counts. The chain recombines TRBV7-2 with TRBJ1-1; D gene unclear. This CDR3 has 14 residues. Per germline, CDR1 SGHTA and CDR2 FQGNSA. V was shortened by 3 bases and J by 2 bases, with 10 bases between the two germline ends. CDR3 amino acids: CASSFRTLNTEAFF. CDR3 nucleotide sequence: TGTGCCAGCAGCTTTCGCACACTCAACACTGAAGCTTTCTTT.

This clonotype has only a few counts. The chain joins TRBV3-1 to TRBJ1-3, with D perhaps TRBD1 (6 bases). This CDR3 has 15 amino acids. Trimming left V 4 bases short and J 4 bases short, with 14 bases between. Germline CDR1 LGHDT, CDR2 YNNKEL (reference sequence). The CDR3 here is CASSLRQAVGNTIYF. Written as DNA, the CDR3 is TGTGCCAGCAGCCTTCGACAGGCTGTCGGAAACACCATATATTTT.

This clonotype has a handful of counts. This chain joins TRBV20-1 and TRBJ2-1, with D possibly being TRBD2 (6 bases). The CDR3 sequence is 13 residues long. Germline V CDR1 and CDR2: DFQATT, SNEGSKA (reference sequence). Trimming removed 4 bases at V and 5 bases at J, with 12 bases between. CDR3 bases: TGCAGTGCTAACCCTAGCGTCAACAATGAGCAGTTCTTC. Translated, it gives CSANPSVNNEQFF.

This chain links TRBV29-1 with TRBJ2-7; 7 bases line up with TRBD1. Germline loops: CDR1 SQVTM, CDR2 ANQGSEA. V was clipped by 5 bases and J by 3 bases; unmatched bases: 4. The CDR3 spans 12 residues. This CDR3 is CSVSRGSYEQYF. The CDR3 nucleotides are TGCAGCGTTAGCAGGGGGAGCTACGAGCAGTACTTC.

Ten or more counts support this clonotype. The CDR3 region is CASSSGTGGRDYGYTF. Here the CDR3 DNA reads TGTGCCAGTAGTTCGGGGACAGGGGGCAGGGACTATGGCTACACCTTC. V and J are TRBV19 and TRBJ1-2; 12 bases agree with TRBD1. The V gene end was trimmed by 5 bases and the J gene end by 3 bases; junction bases not matched to a gene: 7. Germline loops: CDR1 LNHDA, CDR2 SQIVND (reference sequence). The CDR3 totals 16 residues.

This clonotype was recorded at least ten times. This chain uses TRBV5-1 with TRBJ2-1, with D perhaps being TRBD1 or TRBD2 (5 bases each). V lost 0 bases and J 5 bases, leaving 12 bases between the germline ends. CDR3 size: 15 residues. The germline CDR1 and CDR2 sequences are SGHRS and YFSETQ. CDR3 DNA sequence: TGCGCCAGCAGCTTGGCGGGGCAGTCTAACAATGAGCAGTTCTTC. Amino acids: CASSLAGQSNNEQFF.